The 20 T cell receptor beta chains below were found in one sample sequenced in a study of T cell responses to AZD1222 COVID-19 vaccine. TCRdb's copy holds only in-frame clones and misses some; the assay was immunoSEQ multiplex PCR. The sample lists around 110,000 clones; almost 95% were seen once. The input for sequencing was peripheral blood, taken on day 0 of AZD1222 vaccination. The origin of the receptors is an adult in good health.

The V and J genes are TRBV30 and TRBJ1-4; maybe TRBD1 (5 bases). The CDR3 is 12 residues long. Germline V CDR1 and CDR2: GTSNPN, SVGIG (reference sequence). V gave up 7 bases and J gave up 8 bases, with 14 bases separating them. This chain's CDR3 is CAYVVGVEKLFF. The DNA for the CDR3 is TGTGCCTACGTTGTGGGGGTCGAAAAACTGTTTTTT.

The CDR3 spells CASSTRAGGSYNEQFF. CDR3 coding DNA: TGTGCCAGCAGCACAAGAGCGGGGGGCTCCTACAATGAGCAGTTCTTC. The chain joins TRBV11-3 to TRBJ2-1; TRBD2 matches at 9 bases. V was clipped by 5 bases and J by 0 bases; unmatched bases: 5. In germline, CDR1 is SGHNT, CDR2 YENEEA. This CDR3 is 16 amino acids long.

The chain links TRBV6-2 or TRBV6-3 to TRBJ1-1; 9 nucleotides line up with TRBD1. Germline assignment: CDR1 MNHEY and CDR2 SVGEGT. The CDR3 length is 14 residues. V shed 6 bases and J 5 bases; nucleotides not matched to a gene: 7. This CDR3 reads CASSPGQGGTEAFF. CDR3 nucleotides: TGTGCCAGCAGCCCGGGACAGGGAGGGACTGAAGCTTTCTTT.

The V and J genes are TRBV29-1 and TRBJ1-3; D is perhaps TRBD1 (6 bases). V lost 5 bases, J lost 3 bases, and 8 bases lay in between. Per germline, CDR1 SQVTM and CDR2 ANQGSEA. CDR3 size: 12 residues. CDR3 protein: CSVRDNGNTIYF. CDR3 bases: TGCAGCGTTAGGGACAATGGAAACACCATATATTTT.

The chain carries TRBV7-6 and TRBJ1-3, with 12 bases fitting TRBD1. The germline CDR1 and CDR2 sequences are SGHVS and FNYEAQ. V shed 3 bases, J shed 4 bases, and the junction held 4 bases outside the gene matches. The CDR3 spans 16 residues. The CDR3 region is CASSLGQGAAGNTIYF. CDR3 bases: TGTGCCAGCAGCTTGGGACAGGGGGCAGCAGGAAACACCATATATTTT.

The chain employs TRBV2 and TRBJ2-2, with unresolved D. The germline V gene encodes CDR1 SNHLY and CDR2 FYNNEI. CDR3 length equals 13 residues. The V end lost 3 bases, the J end lost 3 bases, and 5 bases lay between the germline ends. The CDR3 nucleotides are TGTGCCAGCAGTGAGGTGGACACCGGGGAGCTGTTTTTT. Translated: CASSEVDTGELFF. The full variable domain, with the rest looked up from reference TRBV2 and TRBJ2-2, is EPEVTQTPSHQVTQMGQEVILRCVPISNHLYFYWYRQILGQKVEFLVSFYNNEISEKSEIFDDQFSVERPDGSNFTLKIRSTKLEDSAMYFCASSEVDTGELFFGEGSRLTVL.

CDR3 protein: CASTAEFSTDTQYF. The CDR3 DNA is TGTGCCAGCACGGCCGAATTTAGCACAGATACGCAGTATTTT. V is TRBV2 and J is TRBJ2-3; D not certain. Germline assignment: CDR1 SNHLY and CDR2 FYNNEI. This CDR3 region has 14 residues. With 7 bases removed from V and 0 bases from J, the gap between germline ends came to 11 bases. Complete variable domain (other parts from reference TRBV2 and TRBJ2-3): EPEVTQTPSHQVTQMGQEVILRCVPISNHLYFYWYRQILGQKVEFLVSFYNNEISEKSEIFDDQFSVERPDGSNFTLKIRSTKLEDSAMYFCASTAEFSTDTQYFGPGTRLTVL.

The CDR3 protein is CAWSVSLSGAEAFF. The CDR3 coding sequence is TGTGCCTGGAGTGTAAGTCTAAGTGGGGCTGAAGCTTTCTTT. V gene TRBV30 combines with J gene TRBJ1-1; no clear D. CDR1 and CDR2 (germline): GTSNPN, SVGIG (reference sequence). V was shortened by 0 bases and J by 6 bases, with 14 bases between the two germline ends. This CDR3 has 14 amino acids.

This clone was detected only once. The rearrangement joins TRBV2 to TRBJ1-3; D is unclear. The CDR3 has 14 residues. Germline V gene lookup returns CDR1 SNHLY and CDR2 FYNNEI. Trimming cost V 6 bases and J 4 bases, with 13 bases left between them. The CDR3 loop is CASRRPYPGNTIYF. In nucleotides, the CDR3 is TGTGCCAGCAGGCGACCCTACCCCGGAAACACCATATATTTT.

This chain links TRBV6-5 with TRBJ1-3; D gene uncertain. The CDR3 has 14 residues. The V gene's germline CDR1 is MNHEY and CDR2 SVGAGI. V gave up 0 bases and J gave up 3 bases, with 6 bases separating them. CDR3: CASSYSISGNTIYF. The CDR3 region has the DNA TGTGCCAGCAGTTACTCTATCAGTGGAAACACCATATATTTT.

The rearrangement joins TRBV7-9 to TRBJ2-1; TRBD2 agrees at 7 bases. Germline loops: CDR1 SEHNR, CDR2 FQNEAQ (reference sequence). This CDR3 is built from 16 residues. Germline trimming cut 4 bases from V and 7 bases from J; bases unmatched to any gene: 13. CDR3 protein: CASSWVLAGVGNEQFF. CDR3 sequence (DNA): TGTGCCAGCAGCTGGGTACTCGCGGGAGTTGGAAATGAGCAGTTCTTC.

The V gene is TRBV7-2, the J gene TRBJ2-1; TRBD2 matches at 10 bases. This CDR3 spans 15 amino acids. The germline V gene encodes CDR1 SGHTA and CDR2 FQGNSA. V lost 2 bases, J lost 8 bases, and 6 bases stayed unmatched. The CDR3 reads CASSLRVAGGDEQFF. DNA for the CDR3: TGTGCCAGCAGCTTAAGGGTAGCGGGAGGAGATGAGCAGTTCTTC.

V usage is TRBV7-9 and J usage is TRBJ2-5, with 7 bases identical to TRBD2. The CDR3 sequence is 15 residues long. The J segment lost 5 bases and the V segment lost 1 base, leaving 7 bases of the junction unmatched. The germline CDR1 and CDR2 sequences are SEHNR and FQNEAQ (reference sequence). The CDR3 loop is CASSLEGGERETQYF. The DNA for the CDR3 is TGTGCCAGCAGCTTAGAGGGAGGGGAGAGGGAGACCCAGTACTTC.

This sequence joins TRBV5-4 and TRBJ2-6; TRBD1 might be the D (5 bases). V was shortened by 4 bases and J by 0 bases, with 11 bases between the two germline ends. The CDR3 covers 16 residues. From germline, CDR1 is SGHNT and CDR2 YYREEE (reference sequence). The CDR3 DNA sequence: TGTGCCAGCAGCAAGGACATGTACTCTGGGGCCAACGTCCTGACTTTC. This encodes CASSKDMYSGANVLTF.

This clone was seen more than once but under ten times. V and J are TRBV30 and TRBJ1-5; 7 positions agree with TRBD1. The germline CDR1 and CDR2 sequences are GTSNPN and SVGIG (reference sequence). Trimming removed 2 bases from V and 6 bases from J; junction bases left unmatched: 4. The length of the CDR3 is 13 residues. CDR3 bases: TGTGCCTGGAGTAGCTCAGGGGGTCAGCCCCAGCATTTT. It specifies CAWSSSGGQPQHF.

This chain uses TRBV19 with TRBJ2-7; D tentatively fits TRBD1 or TRBD2 (5 bases each). Germline assignment: CDR1 LNHDA and CDR2 SQIVND (reference sequence). There are 14 residues in the CDR3. Trimming removed 4 bases from V and 2 bases from J, with 12 bases in between. CDR3 nucleotides: TGTGCCAGTAGTAGGGGCGGACTGGCCTACGAGCAGTACTTC. Translating gives CASSRGGLAYEQYF. Based on the CDR3 plus reference TRBV19 and TRBJ2-7, the full variable domain is DGGITQSPKYLFRKEGQNVTLSCEQNLNHDAMYWYRQDPGQGLRLIYYSQIVNDFQKGDIAEGYSVSREKKESFPLTVTSAQKNPTAFYLCASSRGGLAYEQYFGPGTRLTVT.

The chain combines TRBV2 with TRBJ2-2, with unresolved D. Germline loops: CDR1 SNHLY, CDR2 FYNNEI. The CDR3 loop spans 14 amino acids. Between the trimmed V and J ends, which lost 3 bases and 2 bases, there was a span of 7 bases. The CDR3 bases are TGTGCCAGCAGTGACCGACTCAACACCGGGGAGCTGTTTTTT. Its protein is CASSDRLNTGELFF. Using reference TRBV2 and TRBJ2-2 for the parts outside the CDR3, the full variable domain is EPEVTQTPSHQVTQMGQEVILRCVPISNHLYFYWYRQILGQKVEFLVSFYNNEISEKSEIFDDQFSVERPDGSNFTLKIRSTKLEDSAMYFCASSDRLNTGELFFGEGSRLTVL.

The V gene is TRBV7-2, the J gene TRBJ2-4; TRBD1 matches 7 bases. The junction had 9 bases not matched to a gene; V was cut back by 5 bases and J by 8 bases. The CDR3 spans 14 residues. The germline V gene encodes CDR1 SGHTA and CDR2 FQGNSA. For the CDR3, the DNA is TGTGCCAGCAGCCCTGACAGGGCCGGGGACATTCAGTACTTC. As protein: CASSPDRAGDIQYF.

The gene calls are TRBV4-3 and TRBJ1-4; tentative D call: TRBD1 (5 bases). Trimming removed 1 base at V and 4 bases at J, with 13 bases between. Germline CDR1 is LGHNA and CDR2 is YSLEER. The CDR3 extends over 16 amino acids. This CDR3 reads CASSQGGGRGNEKLFF. The CDR3 region has the DNA TGCGCCAGCAGCCAAGGGGGCGGGAGAGGTAATGAAAAACTGTTTTTT.

The J gene is TRBJ1-5, the V gene TRBV6-6, with 12 bases that match TRBD1. J gave up 6 bases and V 6 bases, and 18 bases lay outside the gene matches. CDR1 and CDR2 (germline): MNHNY, SVGAGI (reference sequence). This CDR3 spans 19 amino acids. This chain's CDR3 is CASSRPGQGAKTTRQPQHF. As DNA, the CDR3 is TGTGCCAGCAGCCGACCGGGACAGGGGGCAAAAACTACCCGTCAGCCCCAGCATTTT.